This T cell receptor (beta chain) stems from a study of T cell clonality in common variable immunodeficiency. Whole-study results and caveats: T cell subpopulation sequencing would be needed to explain CVID clonality. Links between repertoire features and CVID complications were heterogeneity-limited.

Produced via immunoSEQ multiplex PCR; TCRdb's table is partial and in-frame only. Singletons are absent from the sample, which has 55,000 or so clones. This clone was detected ten times or more. What it binds is not known. This clonotype was obtained from a person aged 18 to 70 in good health. The sequenced sample consisted of peripheral blood mononuclear cells.

This CDR3 is CASSQDLQGHGELFF. The covered CDR3 bases are TGTGCCAGCAGCCAAGATCTTCAGGGGCACGGGGAG. This rearrangement joins TRBV4-2 to TRBJ2-2; tentatively, D is TRBD1 (6 bases). Read data end 3 residues before the CDR3 end; the end is taken from the germline J gene. V lost 0 bases and J 7 bases, leaving 12 bases between the germline ends. Germline-derived CDR1 and CDR2 are LGHNA and YNFKEQ. The CDR3 consists of 15 residues.